This T cell receptor (beta chain) emerged from a study of graft-versus-host responses after intestinal transplantation. In this sample, this clone turned up once. No antigen is known for it. CDR1 and CDR2 from the germline V gene are SNHLY and FYNNEI. The CDR3 sequence is 15 residues long. Trimming removed 4 bases from V and 0 bases from J, with 9 bases in between. The study, taken as a whole, reports: Among recipient marrow samples, GvH clones were found; some appeared first in ileum or blood. Patients who carried graft-donor T cell macrochimerism also had high graft-versus-host to host-versus-graft clonal ratios in their allografts. GvH clone levels peaked in circulation, and this peak was associated with early post-transplant HvG declines.

Profiled with immunoSEQ multiplex PCR; TCRdb holds only in-frame clones, not every one. This sample yields 30,000 to 45,000 clones, of which roughly 92% are seen a single time; roughly a fifth belongs to the top ten. The rearrangement links TRBV2 to TRBJ2-2; a possible D gene is TRBD2 (5 bases). The sample here was unstimulated CD8+ T cells sorted from spleen or lymph node cells, taken before transplant. This receptor was taken from a human donor who was the organ donor for an intestinal transplant. CDR3 sequence: CASSVEGSNTGELFF. CDR3 in DNA: TGTGCCAGCAGTGTTGAGGGTTCGAACACCGGGGAGCTGTTTTTT.